There are a few counts of the clone carrying this T cell receptor beta chain. The antigen is unknown. This CDR3 region has 14 residues. V was pared by 4 bases and J by 7 bases, with 9 bases of the junction left unmatched. CDR1 is SGHRS and CDR2 is YFSETQ in the germline V gene. Researchers reported that TCR beta cDNA libraries carried unique molecular identifiers. T cells numbering about 0.85 to 10 million yielded some 480,000 cDNA molecules. TCRdb reprocessed the PCR reads with MiXCR, giving one entry per CDR3 protein. In the table there are about 540,000 distinct CDR3 sequences, around 36% of which are singletons. These data originate in a study of post-analysis software for immune sequencing data. On the study more broadly: Clinical courses comprised relapsing-remitting, secondary progressive and progressive-relapsing multiple sclerosis.

Study-wide points: Strong co-clustering by F measure was evident for samples that had been prepared in the same batch. Patients carried a handful of TRBV segments more frequently than controls did, and TRBV5-6, TRBV5-1 and TRBV20-1 were among them. There was significantly lower normalized Chao1 diversity in multiple sclerosis patients than in controls.

V usage is TRBV5-1 and J usage is TRBJ2-5, with 8 bases lining up with TRBD1. The sequence was collected from a girl aged 2-17 years with multiple sclerosis. The sequencing sample was made of blood. The CDR3 DNA reads TGCGCCAGCAGCCCCTCGGGACAGGTTGCGACCCAGTACTTC. Protein product: CASSPSGQVATQYF.